At least ten counts were recorded for the clone carrying this TCR beta chain. The antigen remains undetermined. The data belong to a study of HIV-infected children after antiretroviral therapy interruption. For the study at large: Interruption-arm samples span weeks 0, 12, interruption end (24 or 48), and about 3 years post-study.

This CDR3 spans 16 amino acids. From germline, CDR1 is LGHDT and CDR2 YNNKEL (reference sequence). The V gene lost 1 base and the J gene lost 4 bases, with 11 bases spanning the gap. Study-level findings and limits: Naive CD4+ Gini coefficient rose by interruption end, suggesting clonal expansion. Naive CD4+ sequences overlapped less between time points once interruption began.

RNA-based 3' RACE libraries used unique molecular identifiers. From the 3' RACE reads, TCRdb called clonotypes with MiXCR, one entry per CDR3 protein. The table has over 35,000 distinct CDR3 sequences, about 6.5% seen once. The treatment here: PENTA 11 planned treatment interruption arm or continuous ART arm. This material consisted of CD45RA+ CD4+ T cells from PBMCs, pooled from several time points, taken from a donor given antiretroviral therapy, either interrupted or continuous. Subset specified: naive CD4+ CD45RA+ CD45RO- T cells. The sequence was obtained from a pool of human donors with HIV. The gene calls are TRBV3-1 and TRBJ2-6, with D perhaps being TRBD1 or TRBD2 (5 bases each). CDR3 in amino acids: CASSQVMGTGANVLTF. The CDR3 bases are TGTGCCAGCAGCCAAGTTATGGGGACCGGGGCCAACGTCCTGACTTTC.